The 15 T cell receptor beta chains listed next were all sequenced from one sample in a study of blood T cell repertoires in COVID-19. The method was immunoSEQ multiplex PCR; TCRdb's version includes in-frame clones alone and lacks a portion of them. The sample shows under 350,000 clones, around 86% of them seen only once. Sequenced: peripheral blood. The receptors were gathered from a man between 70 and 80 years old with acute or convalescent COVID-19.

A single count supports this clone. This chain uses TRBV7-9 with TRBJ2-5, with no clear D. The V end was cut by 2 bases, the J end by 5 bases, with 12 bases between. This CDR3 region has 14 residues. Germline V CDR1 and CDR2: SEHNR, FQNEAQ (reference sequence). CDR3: CASSLKSFGETQYF. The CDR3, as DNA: TGTGCCAGCAGCTTAAAGTCCTTCGGGGAGACCCAGTACTTC.

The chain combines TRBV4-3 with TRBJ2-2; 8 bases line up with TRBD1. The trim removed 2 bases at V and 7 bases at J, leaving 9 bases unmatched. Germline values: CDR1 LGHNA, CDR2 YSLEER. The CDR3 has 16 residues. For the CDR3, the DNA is TGCGCCAGCAGCCAACAACTCAGGGGGCGCAACGGGGAGCTGTTTTTT. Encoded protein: CASSQQLRGRNGELFF.

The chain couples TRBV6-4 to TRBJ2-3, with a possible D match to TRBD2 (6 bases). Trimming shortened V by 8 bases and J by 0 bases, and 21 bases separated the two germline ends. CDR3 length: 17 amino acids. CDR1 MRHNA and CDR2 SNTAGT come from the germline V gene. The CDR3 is CASRGIDPVNSTDTQYF. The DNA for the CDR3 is TGTGCCAGCCGGGGGATCGACCCGGTCAATAGCACAGATACGCAGTATTTT.

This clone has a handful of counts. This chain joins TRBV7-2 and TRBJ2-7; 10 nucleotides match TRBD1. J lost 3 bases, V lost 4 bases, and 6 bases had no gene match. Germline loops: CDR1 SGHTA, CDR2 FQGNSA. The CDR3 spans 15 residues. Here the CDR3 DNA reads TGTGCCAGCAGCTCGTCACGGACAGGGGGCTACGAGCAGTACTTC. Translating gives CASSSSRTGGYEQYF. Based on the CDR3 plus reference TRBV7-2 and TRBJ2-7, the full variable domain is GAGVSQSPSNKVTEKGKDVELRCDPISGHTALYWYRQSLGQGLEFLIYFQGNSAPDKSGLPSDRFSAERTGGSVSTLTIQRTQQEDSAVYLCASSSSRTGGYEQYFGPGTRLTVT.

Here the CDR3 DNA reads TGCGCCAGCAGCCAAGGAGTCCTTGGCAGAGAGCGGAAACTGTTTTTT. This codes for CASSQGVLGRERKLFF. The chain recombines TRBV4-3 with TRBJ1-4; D gene unclear. V was trimmed by 1 base and J by 11 bases, leaving 20 bases between them. Per germline, CDR1 LGHNA and CDR2 YSLEER. The CDR3 spans 16 residues.

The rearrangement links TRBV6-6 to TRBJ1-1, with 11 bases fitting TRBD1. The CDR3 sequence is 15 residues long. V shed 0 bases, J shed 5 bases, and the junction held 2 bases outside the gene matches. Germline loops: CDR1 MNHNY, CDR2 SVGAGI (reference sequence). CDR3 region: CASSYSGDRGTEAFF. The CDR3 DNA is TGTGCCAGCAGTTACTCGGGGGACAGGGGGACTGAAGCTTTCTTT.

In nucleotides, the CDR3 is TGTGGAACAGGGCTTGACTACGAGCAGTACTTC. It translates to CGTGLDYEQYF. The chain recombines TRBV24-1 with TRBJ2-7; tentatively, D is TRBD1 (6 bases). Germline V gene sequence: CDR1 KGHDR, CDR2 SFDVKD. The CDR3 is made up of 11 amino acids.

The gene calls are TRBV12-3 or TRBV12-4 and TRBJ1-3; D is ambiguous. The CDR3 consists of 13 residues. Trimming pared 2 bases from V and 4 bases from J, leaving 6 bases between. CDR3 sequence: CASSLIPGNTIYF. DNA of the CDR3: TGTGCCAGCAGTTTAATCCCAGGAAACACCATATATTTT.

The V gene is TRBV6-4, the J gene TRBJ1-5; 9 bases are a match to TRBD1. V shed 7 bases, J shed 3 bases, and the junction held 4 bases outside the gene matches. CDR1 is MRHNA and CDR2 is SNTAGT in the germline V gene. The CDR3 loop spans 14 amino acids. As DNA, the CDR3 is TGTGCCAGCACCAGACAGGGGGACAATCAGCCCCAGCATTTT. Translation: CASTRQGDNQPQHF.

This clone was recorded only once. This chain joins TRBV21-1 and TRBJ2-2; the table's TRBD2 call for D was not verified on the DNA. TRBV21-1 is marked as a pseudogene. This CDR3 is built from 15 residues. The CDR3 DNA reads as TGTGCCAGCAGCAAAGCGGGGGGAGGCACCGGGGAGCTGTTTTTT. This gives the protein CASSKAGGGTGELFF.

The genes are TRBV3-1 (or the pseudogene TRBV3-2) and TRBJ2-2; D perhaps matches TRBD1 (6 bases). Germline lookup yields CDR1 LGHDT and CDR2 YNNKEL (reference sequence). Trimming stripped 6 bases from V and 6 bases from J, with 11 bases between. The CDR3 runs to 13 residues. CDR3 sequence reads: CASRNRVPGELFF. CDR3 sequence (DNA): TGTGCCAGCAGGAACAGGGTGCCCGGGGAGCTGTTTTTT.

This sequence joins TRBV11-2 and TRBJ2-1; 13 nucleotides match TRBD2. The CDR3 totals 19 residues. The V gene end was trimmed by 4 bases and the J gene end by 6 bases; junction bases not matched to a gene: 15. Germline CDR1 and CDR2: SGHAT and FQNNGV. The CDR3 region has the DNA TGTGCCAGCAGCTGGGTCCGGGGTGAGGGACTAGCGGGGTTCAATGAGCAGTTCTTC. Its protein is CASSWVRGEGLAGFNEQFF.

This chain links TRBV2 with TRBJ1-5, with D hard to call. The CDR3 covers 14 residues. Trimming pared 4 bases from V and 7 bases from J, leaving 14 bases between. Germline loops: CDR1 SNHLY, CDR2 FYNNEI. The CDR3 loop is CASSVLQASQPQHF. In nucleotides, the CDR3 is TGTGCCAGCAGTGTGCTGCAGGCCTCCCAGCCCCAGCATTTT.

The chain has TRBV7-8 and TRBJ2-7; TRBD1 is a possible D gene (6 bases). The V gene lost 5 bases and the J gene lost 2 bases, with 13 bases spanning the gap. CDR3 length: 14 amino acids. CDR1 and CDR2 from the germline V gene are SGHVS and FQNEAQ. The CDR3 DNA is TGTGCCAGCAGCCAAAGGACAGATACCTACGAGCAGTACTTC. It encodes CASSQRTDTYEQYF.

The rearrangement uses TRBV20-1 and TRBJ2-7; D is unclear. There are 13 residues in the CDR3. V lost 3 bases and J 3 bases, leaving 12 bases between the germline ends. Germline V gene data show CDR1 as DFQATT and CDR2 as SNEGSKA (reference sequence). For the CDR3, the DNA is TGCAGTGCTAGTGAATCGTCAGGCTACGAGCAGTACTTC. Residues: CSASESSGYEQYF.